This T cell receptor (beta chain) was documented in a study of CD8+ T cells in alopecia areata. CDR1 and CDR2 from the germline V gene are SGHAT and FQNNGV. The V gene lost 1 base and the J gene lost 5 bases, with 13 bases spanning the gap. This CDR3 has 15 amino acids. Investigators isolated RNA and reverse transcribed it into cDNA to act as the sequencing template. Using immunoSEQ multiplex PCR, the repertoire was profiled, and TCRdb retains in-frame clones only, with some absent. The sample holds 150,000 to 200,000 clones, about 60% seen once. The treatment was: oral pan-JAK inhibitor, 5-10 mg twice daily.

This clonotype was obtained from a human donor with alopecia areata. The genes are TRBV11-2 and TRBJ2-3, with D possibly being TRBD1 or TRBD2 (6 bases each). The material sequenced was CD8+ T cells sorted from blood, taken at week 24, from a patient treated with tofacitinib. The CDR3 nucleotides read TGTGCCAGCAGCTTAGGCGGAGGGGGTGGAGATACGCAGTATTTT. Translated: CASSLGGGGGDTQYF.